Following are 30 T cell receptor beta chains from one sample sequenced in a study of cytomegalovirus exposure and HLA in healthy donors. Generated by immunoSEQ multiplex PCR, the TCRdb table keeps only in-frame clones and is missing some. The data contain some 160,000 clones, 88% of them seen just once; the ten biggest clones take up roughly 3%. The sequencing input was PBMCs. These receptor sequences come from a man between 18 and 35 years old in good health and CMV-seronegative.

The chain couples TRBV5-1 to TRBJ1-1, with D possibly being TRBD1 (6 bases). V lost 4 bases and J 7 bases, leaving 14 bases between the germline ends. The CDR3 has 13 residues. Germline CDR1 is SGHRS and CDR2 is YFSETQ. The CDR3 sequence: CASSTGQIDEAFF. The CDR3 nucleotides read TGCGCCAGCAGCACCGGACAGATAGATGAAGCTTTCTTT. Together with reference TRBV5-1 and TRBJ1-1, the CDR3 gives the full variable domain: KAGVTQTPRYLIKTRGQQVTLSCSPISGHRSVSWYQQTPGQGLQFLFEYFSETQRNKGNFPGRFSGRQFSNSRSEMNVSTLELGDSALYLCASSTGQIDEAFFGQGTRLTVV.

This clone was seen just once. V and J are TRBV4-1 and TRBJ2-5, with D tentatively TRBD1 (5 bases). Trimming removed 0 bases from V and 5 bases from J, with 13 bases in between. Germline loops: CDR1 MGHRA, CDR2 YSYEKL. The CDR3 totals 15 residues. CDR3 region: CASSQDFQGSETQYF. In DNA form, the CDR3 reads TGCGCCAGCAGCCAAGATTTTCAGGGATCGGAGACCCAGTACTTC.

The chain is built from TRBV6-5 and TRBJ1-5, with TRBD1 identical over 7 bases. Germline V gives CDR1 MNHEY, CDR2 SVGAGI. J gave up 5 bases and V 6 bases, and 10 bases lay outside the gene matches. This CDR3 is built from 15 residues. This CDR3 reads CASSSGTVGDQPQHF. CDR3 sequence (DNA): TGTGCCAGCAGCTCCGGGACAGTGGGGGATCAGCCCCAGCATTTT.

The rearrangement links TRBV4-1 to TRBJ2-3; 8 bases map to TRBD2. With 0 bases clipped from V and 1 base from J, the junction kept 6 bases outside the gene matches. Germline loops: CDR1 MGHRA, CDR2 YSYEKL. CDR3 length: 17 amino acids. The CDR3 region has the DNA TGCGCCAGCAGCCAAGAAGTGCCAGCGGGGGGCACAGATACGCAGTATTTT. This sequence encodes CASSQEVPAGGTDTQYF.

This clone was detected only once. The chain combines TRBV6-5 with TRBJ2-6; D uncertain. The CDR3 covers 15 residues. Germline CDR1 and CDR2: MNHEY and SVGAGI. V gave up 0 bases and J gave up 4 bases, with 7 bases separating them. CDR3: CASSYSGYGANVLTF. Here the CDR3 DNA reads TGTGCCAGCAGTTACTCCGGTTACGGGGCCAACGTCCTGACTTTC.

The chain carries TRBV2 and TRBJ2-7, with 8 bases that match TRBD1. J gave up 1 base and V 8 bases, and 7 bases lay outside the gene matches. CDR1 and CDR2 (germline): SNHLY, FYNNEI. The CDR3 spans 14 residues. The CDR3 DNA reads TGTGCCAGCGGGGCGGACAGGGCGTCCTACGAGCAGTACTTC. It codes for CASGADRASYEQYF.

V gene TRBV19 combines with J gene TRBJ1-5, with D possibly matching TRBD1 (5 bases). The germline V gene encodes CDR1 LNHDA and CDR2 SQIVND (reference sequence). V shed 3 bases and J shed 4 bases, with 19 bases lying between them. The CDR3 runs to 17 residues. DNA of the CDR3: TGTGCCAGTAGTATCAAATCCGGAGCAGGGTCAAATCAGCCCCAGCATTTT. Its protein product is CASSIKSGAGSNQPQHF.

The gene calls are TRBV28 and TRBJ2-1; 7 nucleotides line up with TRBD1. The CDR3 covers 14 residues. In germline, CDR1 is MDHEN, CDR2 SYDVKM. After removal of 6 bases from V and 7 bases from J, the junction contained 9 bases not matched to a gene. DNA for the CDR3: TGTGCCAGCAGCTTAGGGACAGACAAAAATGAGCAGTTCTTC. Translated, it gives CASSLGTDKNEQFF.

J is TRBJ2-2 and V is TRBV11-3; tentative D call: TRBD1 (6 bases). The germline V and J ends were trimmed by 5 bases and 7 bases, with 11 bases remaining between them. Germline V gives CDR1 SGHNT, CDR2 YENEEA. CDR3 size: 13 residues. Here the CDR3 reads CASSRDMSGELFF. The CDR3 region has the DNA TGTGCCAGCAGCCGGGACATGAGCGGGGAGCTGTTTTTT.

Only one count was recorded for this clone. This chain joins TRBV5-1 and TRBJ2-3, with unresolved D. Between the trimmed V and J ends, which lost 0 bases and 6 bases, there was a span of 5 bases. There are 12 residues in the CDR3. CDR1 is SGHRS, CDR2 YFSETQ, per germline. This chain's CDR3 is CASSLASDTQYF. CDR3 nucleotides: TGCGCCAGCAGCTTGGCTTCGGATACGCAGTATTTT. Full variable domain (missing parts from reference TRBV5-1 and TRBJ2-3): KAGVTQTPRYLIKTRGQQVTLSCSPISGHRSVSWYQQTPGQGLQFLFEYFSETQRNKGNFPGRFSGRQFSNSRSEMNVSTLELGDSALYLCASSLASDTQYFGPGTRLTVL.

The rearrangement uses TRBV27 and TRBJ2-5, with 7 positions matching TRBD1. V lost 5 bases to trimming and J lost 5 bases; unmatched junction nucleotides: 5. In germline, CDR1 is MNHEY, CDR2 SMNVEV (reference sequence). CDR3 length: 13 residues. DNA for the CDR3: TGTGCCAGCAGTAAACCGGGACAGGAGACCCAGTACTTC. This gives the protein CASSKPGQETQYF.

This chain joins TRBV5-5 and TRBJ1-1; 7 positions match TRBD1. Germline lookup yields CDR1 SGHKS and CDR2 YYEKEE (reference sequence). The V and J ends lost 4 bases and 5 bases, in that order; junction bases with no gene match: 8. CDR3 size: 14 residues. As DNA, the CDR3 is TGTGCCAGCAGCGGGTTAGGGGGCCGGACTGAAGCTTTCTTT. This gives the protein CASSGLGGRTEAFF.

The V gene is TRBV4-1, the J gene TRBJ2-7; D unresolved. CDR1 is MGHRA and CDR2 is YSYEKL in the germline V gene. This CDR3 comprises 15 residues. V was shortened by 4 bases and J by 0 bases, with 13 bases between the two germline ends. The CDR3 nucleotides read TGCGCCAGCAGCCTAGAGTCAGCGTCCTCCTACGAGCAGTACTTC. Protein sequence: CASSLESASSYEQYF.

The V call is TRBV27, the J call TRBJ2-5; D gene ambiguous. This CDR3 is built from 13 residues. CDR1 is MNHEY, CDR2 SMNVEV, per germline (reference sequence). The V and J ends lost 5 bases and 5 bases respectively, with 12 bases between them. The CDR3 bases are TGTGCCAGCAGTCCCCAGAATTTGGAGACCCAGTACTTC. Amino acids: CASSPQNLETQYF.

This clone was counted between two and nine times. The rearrangement uses TRBV2 and TRBJ1-1; D gene unclear. CDR3 size: 12 residues. With 7 bases removed from V and 0 bases from J, the gap between germline ends came to 6 bases. Germline V gene lookup returns CDR1 SNHLY and CDR2 FYNNEI. The CDR3 loop reads CASTQMNTEAFF. The CDR3, as DNA: TGTGCCAGCACCCAGATGAACACTGAAGCTTTCTTT. Combining the CDR3 with reference TRBV2 and TRBJ1-1 gives the whole variable domain EPEVTQTPSHQVTQMGQEVILRCVPISNHLYFYWYRQILGQKVEFLVSFYNNEISEKSEIFDDQFSVERPDGSNFTLKIRSTKLEDSAMYFCASTQMNTEAFFGQGTRLTVV.

The rearrangement links TRBV5-6 to TRBJ2-3, with 13 bases lining up with TRBD2. The J segment lost 2 bases and the V segment lost 0 bases, leaving 6 bases of the junction unmatched. Per germline, CDR1 SGHDT and CDR2 YYEEEE. This CDR3 spans 18 amino acids. The CDR3 DNA is TGTGCCAGCAGCTTGGCGCCGGGACTAGCGGGACCCACAGATACGCAGTATTTT. Amino acids: CASSLAPGLAGPTDTQYF.

V is TRBV11-2 and J is TRBJ2-6; TRBD2 might be the D (5 bases). This CDR3 comprises 15 residues. V lost 7 bases and J lost 0, with 10 bases in between. The germline V gene encodes CDR1 SGHAT and CDR2 FQNNGV. CDR3 nucleotide sequence: TGTGCCAGCACCCCCGACTACTCTGGGGCCAACGTCCTGACTTTC. Translated: CASTPDYSGANVLTF.

This chain links TRBV6-5 with TRBJ1-1; D is unclear. CDR1 MNHEY and CDR2 SVGAGI come from the germline V gene. Trimming pared 0 bases from V and 6 bases from J, leaving 8 bases between. The CDR3 is made up of 13 amino acids. DNA for the CDR3: TGTGCCAGCAGTTACTCGTCGCAGGCTGAAGCTTTCTTT. Its protein product is CASSYSSQAEAFF.

The chain carries TRBV28 and TRBJ1-2; D is possibly TRBD1 (5 bases). The V end was cut by 5 bases, the J end by 3 bases, with 19 bases between. This CDR3 has 16 residues. The germline V gene encodes CDR1 MDHEN and CDR2 SYDVKM. Here the CDR3 DNA reads TGTGCCAGCAGTCCCATTAAGATCAGGGATTACTATGGCTACACCTTC. It translates to CASSPIKIRDYYGYTF.

The rearrangement uses TRBV6-1 and TRBJ1-6, with 9 bases fitting TRBD1. CDR1 MNHNS and CDR2 SASEGT come from the germline V gene. With 4 bases clipped from V and 6 bases from J, the junction kept 13 bases outside the gene matches. The CDR3 covers 18 residues. CDR3 nucleotide sequence: TGTGCCAGCAGTGTACTAACAGGGGGCCTTACTCTTAATTCACCCCTCCACTTT. It yields the protein CASSVLTGGLTLNSPLHF.

The rearrangement joins TRBV21-1 to TRBJ2-1; TRBD2, the table's D call, lacks a check against the DNA. TRBV21-1 counts as a pseudogene. The CDR3 has 16 residues. The CDR3 region has the DNA TGTGCCAGCAGCACCAACAGCGGGAGAACAGACAATGAGCAGTTCTTC. Its translation: CASSTNSGRTDNEQFF.

The chain is built from TRBV10-1 and TRBJ2-1; 13 bases fit TRBD2. The ends lost 10 bases at V and 1 base at J; junction bases unmatched: 4. The V gene's germline CDR1 is WNHNN and CDR2 SYGVQD (reference sequence). The length of the CDR3 is 15 residues. CDR3 nucleotide sequence: TGCGCCACCGGACTAGCGGGAGTTTCCTACAATGAGCAGTTCTTC. Protein sequence: CATGLAGVSYNEQFF.

V gene TRBV6-5 combines with J gene TRBJ1-2; D remains ambiguous. The V gene lost 2 bases and the J gene lost 4 bases, with 11 bases spanning the gap. Per germline, CDR1 MNHEY and CDR2 SVGAGI. The CDR3 loop spans 14 amino acids. In DNA form, the CDR3 reads TGTGCCAGCAGTTACGCCCGCGTGAGCTATGGCTACACCTTC. Its protein product is CASSYARVSYGYTF.

The V gene is TRBV27, the J gene TRBJ2-5, with D perhaps TRBD1 (5 bases). The CDR3 loop spans 16 amino acids. Germline lookup yields CDR1 MNHEY and CDR2 SMNVEV (reference sequence). V lost 0 bases to trimming and J lost 5 bases, with 16 bases between them. The CDR3 DNA is TGTGCCAGCAGTTTATCTTCTAGGGGTCGGTGGGAGACCCAGTACTTC. This codes for CASSLSSRGRWETQYF.

The V and J genes are TRBV27 and TRBJ2-7; 7 bases agree with TRBD2. Trimming cost V 2 bases and J 4 bases; bases outside gene matches: 11. The CDR3 spans 16 residues. Germline assignment: CDR1 MNHEY and CDR2 SMNVEV (reference sequence). CDR3 loop: CASSLSRAGVGYEQYF. Here the CDR3 DNA reads TGTGCCAGCAGTTTAAGCCGGGCGGGAGTTGGGTACGAGCAGTACTTC.

In its sample, this clone was seen once. The gene calls are TRBV28 and TRBJ1-5; D gene uncertain. The CDR3 length is 14 residues. CDR1 is MDHEN, CDR2 SYDVKM, per germline. The ends were cut back, 4 bases at V and 4 bases at J, with 11 bases in the middle. The CDR3 nucleotides read TGTGCCAGCAGTTATACAGACAAGAATCAGCCCCAGCATTTT. It translates to CASSYTDKNQPQHF.

The rearrangement joins TRBV10-2 to TRBJ2-7; 8 bases match TRBD2. The germline CDR1 and CDR2 sequences are WSHSY and SAAADI. CDR3 length: 14 residues. J lost 0 bases, V lost 3 bases, and 1 base had no gene match. The CDR3 DNA reads TGCGCCAGCAGTGACAGCGGGAGCTCCTACGAGCAGTACTTC. This sequence encodes CASSDSGSSYEQYF.

This chain uses TRBV19 with TRBJ2-2, with 9 bases that match TRBD1. With 1 base clipped from V and 1 base from J, the junction kept 4 bases outside the gene matches. This CDR3 has 17 residues. From germline, CDR1 is LNHDA and CDR2 SQIVND (reference sequence). CDR3 amino acids: CASSIGSGQGNTGELFF. In DNA, the CDR3 is TGTGCCAGTAGTATAGGTTCGGGACAGGGGAACACCGGGGAGCTGTTTTTT.

The J gene is TRBJ2-1, the V gene TRBV7-2; 14 bases fit TRBD2. Looked up from germline, CDR1 is SGHTA and CDR2 is FQGNSA. V shed 4 bases, J shed 7 bases, and the junction held 9 bases outside the gene matches. This CDR3 contains 17 residues. CDR3 coding DNA: TGTGCCAGCAGCTCCCACATGGGGACTAGCGGGAGAAATGAGCAGTTCTTC. This translates into CASSSHMGTSGRNEQFF.

The chain combines TRBV4-1 with TRBJ1-5; 8 bases fit TRBD1. Germline CDR1 reads MGHRA; CDR2 reads YSYEKL. This CDR3 comprises 15 residues. The V and J ends lost 3 bases and 7 bases, in that order; junction bases with no gene match: 8. The CDR3 region has the DNA TGCGCCAGCAGCCAGGTTGACAGGGGAGGCCAGCCCCAGCATTTT. Translated: CASSQVDRGGQPQHF.